This TCR beta chain was retrieved from a study of T-cell reconstitution after alpha-beta-depleted transplantation in children. Researchers prepared the TCRbeta library using unique molecular identifiers, the study reports. TCRdb called the PCR reads again in MiXCR, with one record for every CDR3 protein. The sample holds about 610,000 distinct CDR3 sequences, 10% to 13% seen once. The CDR3 is 11 residues long. Between the trimmed V and J ends, which lost 7 bases and 2 bases, there was a span of 8 bases. The germline gives CDR1 SQVTM, CDR2 ANQGSEA. This TCR derives from a human donor who donated a stem cell graft to a child with acute myeloid leukemia. The genes are TRBV29-1 and TRBJ1-2; D call uncertain. The sample was PBMCs from the stem cell graft donor, taken from the stem cell graft. CDR3 region: CSAAENYGYTF. DNA for the CDR3: TGCAGCGCGGCAGAGAACTATGGCTACACCTTC. Full variable domain (outside the CDR3, taken from reference TRBV29-1 and TRBJ1-2): SAVISQKPSRDICQRGTSLTIQCQVDSQVTMMFWYRQQPGQSLTLIATANQGSEATYESGFVIDKFPISRPNLTFSTLTVSNMSPEDSSIYLCSAAENYGYTFGSGTRLTVV.